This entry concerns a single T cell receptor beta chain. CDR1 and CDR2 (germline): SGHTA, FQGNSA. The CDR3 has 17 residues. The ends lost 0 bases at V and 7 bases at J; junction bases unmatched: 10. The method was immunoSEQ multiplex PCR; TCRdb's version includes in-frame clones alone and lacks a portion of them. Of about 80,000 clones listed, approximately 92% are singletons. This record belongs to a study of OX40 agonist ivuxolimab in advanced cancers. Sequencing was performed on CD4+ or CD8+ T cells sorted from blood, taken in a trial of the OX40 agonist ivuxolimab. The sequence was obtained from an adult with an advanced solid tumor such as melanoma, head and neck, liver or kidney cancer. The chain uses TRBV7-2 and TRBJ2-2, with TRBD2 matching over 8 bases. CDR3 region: CASSLAQSGSKIGELFF. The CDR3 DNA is TGTGCCAGCAGCTTAGCGCAGAGCGGGAGTAAGATCGGGGAGCTGTTTTTT.